The 32 T cell receptor beta chains presented below share a single source sample, sequenced in a study of human CD8 memory T cell subsets. Sequencing libraries of TCR beta were made by UMI-labeled 5' RACE. TCRdb reprocessed the 5' RACE reads and reports one entry per CDR3 protein, with no DNA. Its listing shows about 10,000 distinct CDR3 sequences. The sample comprised CD8+ stem-like memory T cells (TSCM and TCM) sorted from PBMCs. Specified subset: stem-like memory CD8 T cells (TSTEM), CCR7+ PD-1- TIGIT-. The receptor set was obtained from a human donor in good health.

The chain links TRBV5-1 to TRBJ2-7. Germline loops: CDR1 SGHRS, CDR2 YFSETQ. The CDR3 has 11 amino acids. The CDR3 loop is CASSVAYEQYF.

The V gene is TRBV28, the J gene TRBJ1-3. CDR1 MDHEN and CDR2 SYDVKM come from the germline V gene. The CDR3 is 14 residues long. CDR3 region: CASSVRYSGNTIYF.

The CDR3 sequence: CAISESKAGAATDTQYF. The V gene is TRBV10-3, the J gene TRBJ2-3. This CDR3 region has 17 residues. Germline V gene sequence: CDR1 ENHRY, CDR2 SYGVKD.

This sequence joins TRBV10-2 and TRBJ2-1; TCRdb's D call of TRBD2 is untestable without DNA. This CDR3 region has 16 residues. The germline CDR1 and CDR2 sequences are WSHSY and SAAADI. The CDR3 sequence: CASSSGLAGAYNEQFF.

This clonotype is called medium-sized (0.01 to 0.1%) based on its frequency. The rearrangement joins TRBV29-1 to TRBJ2-1; absent DNA, TCRdb's TRBD2 call cannot be checked. The CDR3 contains 14 residues. Per germline, CDR1 SQVTM and CDR2 ANQGSEA. CDR3 sequence reads: CSVKAGGIYNEQFF.

The rearrangement uses TRBV5-1 and TRBJ1-1; as DNA is missing, the TRBD1 call by TCRdb cannot be tested. CDR1 and CDR2 (germline): SGHRS, YFSETQ. CDR3 size: 15 residues. The CDR3 is CASSSLDPRSTEAFF.

This chain joins TRBV28 and TRBJ2-1; TCRdb's D gene call, TRBD2, goes unchecked for lack of DNA. The CDR3 consists of 15 residues. CDR1 and CDR2 from the germline V gene are MDHEN and SYDVKM. CDR3 in amino acids: CASSPTEVVYNEQFF. The whole variable domain, remainder taken from reference TRBV28 and TRBJ2-1, is DVKVTQSSRYLVKRTGEKVFLECVQDMDHENMFWYRQDPGLGLRLIYFSYDVKMKEKGDIPEGYSVSREKKERFSLILESASTNQTSMYLCASSPTEVVYNEQFFGPGTRLTVL.

The chain recombines TRBV2 with TRBJ2-5; TCRdb calls TRBD2, which cannot be checked without DNA. Germline CDR1 is SNHLY and CDR2 is FYNNEI. The CDR3 runs to 16 residues. The CDR3 protein is CASSDFSSGRPWSQYF.

This clonotype ranks as medium-sized in terms of frequency. V gene TRBV29-1 combines with J gene TRBJ2-7; the TRBD1 assignment by TCRdb is unverifiable without DNA. Germline V gene sequence: CDR1 SQVTM, CDR2 ANQGSEA. The CDR3 spans 12 residues. CDR3: CSVDRGQDEQYF.

The rearrangement joins TRBV20-1 to TRBJ2-4; the TCRdb D gene call, TRBD1, has no DNA to confirm it. CDR1 and CDR2 from the germline V gene are DFQATT and SNEGSKA (reference sequence). This CDR3 comprises 15 residues. The CDR3 protein is CSARAGGEAKNIQYF.

V gene TRBV5-6 combines with J gene TRBJ1-2; checking the TCRdb D call of TRBD1 is not possible without DNA. CDR1 is SGHDT, CDR2 YYEEEE, per germline. This CDR3 has 11 amino acids. The CDR3 reads CASSIQGSNTF.

The rearrangement joins TRBV21-1 to TRBJ1-4. TRBV21-1 counts as a pseudogene. This CDR3 has 14 amino acids. Here the CDR3 reads CASSRGLNNEKLFF.

The V and J genes are TRBV9 and TRBJ2-1; TCRdb lists TRBD2, though no DNA is available to test this call. The germline V gene has CDR1 SGDLS and CDR2 YYNGEE. The CDR3 contains 16 residues. The CDR3 protein is CASSVSGRVENNEQFF.

This chain connects TRBV27 to TRBJ2-1; checking the TCRdb D call of TRBD1 is not possible without DNA. CDR1 MNHEY and CDR2 SMNVEV come from the germline V gene (reference sequence). The CDR3 runs 14 residues. The CDR3 is CASSSGTGGNEQFF.

This chain links TRBV10-3 with TRBJ1-4. The length of the CDR3 is 17 residues. Germline loops: CDR1 ENHRY, CDR2 SYGVKD. The CDR3 region is CAISESPSGSTNEKLFF.

The gene calls are TRBV7-3 and TRBJ2-7; TCRdb's assignment of TRBD2 cannot be checked, as there is no DNA. The CDR3 runs to 13 residues. Germline V lookup: CDR1 SGHTA, CDR2 FQGTGA. CDR3: CASSPAGGGEQYF.

The chain combines TRBV14 with TRBJ2-2. The CDR3 totals 14 residues. CDR1 is SGHDN, CDR2 FVKESK, per germline. The CDR3 reads CASSLSVAAGELFF.

This clonotype registers medium-sized by frequency. V usage is TRBV29-1 and J usage is TRBJ1-2. The V gene's germline CDR1 is SQVTM and CDR2 ANQGSEA. The CDR3 covers 11 residues. This chain's CDR3 is CSVDAVYGYTF.

The chain couples TRBV6-6 to TRBJ2-1. Germline CDR1 reads MNHNY; CDR2 reads SVGAGI (reference sequence). The CDR3 consists of 12 residues. The CDR3 reads CASSYLETEQFF.

The chain uses TRBV27 and TRBJ1-1; the TCRdb D gene call, TRBD1, has no DNA to confirm it. The CDR3 extends over 12 amino acids. CDR1 is MNHEY and CDR2 is SMNVEV in the germline V gene (reference sequence). The CDR3 is CASSQRTGAAFF.

The rearrangement joins TRBV2 to TRBJ2-7; TCRdb's assignment of TRBD2 cannot be checked, as there is no DNA. Germline assignment: CDR1 SNHLY and CDR2 FYNNEI. This CDR3 comprises 15 residues. The CDR3 spells CASRTGAQASYEQYF.

The rearrangement uses TRBV5-1 and TRBJ2-1; there is no DNA to check the TCRdb D call of TRBD2. This CDR3 is 15 amino acids long. Germline V gene sequence: CDR1 SGHRS, CDR2 YFSETQ. This chain's CDR3 is CASSLELAGDNEQFF.

V is TRBV5-6 and J is TRBJ1-2. The CDR3 consists of 15 residues. The germline CDR1 and CDR2 sequences are SGHDT and YYEEEE. CDR3 in amino acids: CASTQLGYLDYGYTF.

The chain carries TRBV7-9 and TRBJ2-7. Germline-derived CDR1 and CDR2 are SEHNR and FQNEAQ (reference sequence). There are 13 residues in the CDR3. This CDR3 is CASSFPGPYEQYF.

V is TRBV9 and J is TRBJ2-7; TCRdb gives TRBD1 as the D gene, but with no DNA this cannot be confirmed. CDR1 and CDR2 from the germline V gene are SGDLS and YYNGEE. The CDR3 is 14 residues long. The CDR3 reads CASSPRDTSYEQYF.

The genes are TRBV7-8 and TRBJ2-3; with no DNA, the TCRdb D assignment of TRBD1 cannot be verified. CDR1 SGHVS and CDR2 FQNEAQ come from the germline V gene. The CDR3 is 15 amino acids. The CDR3 protein is CASSDDSIVTDTQYF. The full variable domain, completed using reference TRBV7-8 and TRBJ2-3, is GAGVSQSPRYKVAKRGQDVALRCDPISGHVSLFWYQQALGQGPEFLTYFQNEAQLDKSGLPSDRFFAERPEGSVSTLKIQRTQQEDSAVYLCASSDDSIVTDTQYFGPGTRLTVL.

The chain joins TRBV28 to TRBJ2-2; the D call from TCRdb, TRBD1, cannot be confirmed without DNA. Germline CDR1 reads MDHEN; CDR2 reads SYDVKM. This CDR3 is 16 amino acids long. The CDR3 reads CASSVDRGLNTGELFF.

This clonotype is deemed medium-sized by its frequency. The rearrangement uses TRBV7-3 and TRBJ1-1; TCRdb designates TRBD1, a call that cannot be tested without DNA. Germline values: CDR1 SGHTA, CDR2 FQGTGA. The CDR3 loop spans 13 amino acids. The CDR3 is CASSIAGTTEAFF.

J is TRBJ2-5 and V is TRBV15; no DNA is available, so the TRBD2 call from TCRdb remains unchecked. This CDR3 comprises 17 residues. CDR1 is LNHNV, CDR2 YYDKDF, per germline (reference sequence). The CDR3 sequence: CATSRDLTSGDQETQYF.

The chain is built from TRBV5-1 and TRBJ2-2; there is no DNA to check the TCRdb D call of TRBD2. The CDR3 contains 16 residues. Germline lookup yields CDR1 SGHRS and CDR2 YFSETQ. The CDR3 reads CASSWGIAGVTGELFF.

J is TRBJ1-1 and V is TRBV6-1. The CDR3 runs to 18 residues. Germline V gene data show CDR1 as MNHNS and CDR2 as SASEGT. CDR3 in amino acids: CASSEALRGRWHSTEAFF.

V and J are TRBV15 and TRBJ1-1. In germline, CDR1 is LNHNV, CDR2 YYDKDF (reference sequence). The CDR3 runs 13 residues. CDR3 region: CATSRTVNTEAFF.